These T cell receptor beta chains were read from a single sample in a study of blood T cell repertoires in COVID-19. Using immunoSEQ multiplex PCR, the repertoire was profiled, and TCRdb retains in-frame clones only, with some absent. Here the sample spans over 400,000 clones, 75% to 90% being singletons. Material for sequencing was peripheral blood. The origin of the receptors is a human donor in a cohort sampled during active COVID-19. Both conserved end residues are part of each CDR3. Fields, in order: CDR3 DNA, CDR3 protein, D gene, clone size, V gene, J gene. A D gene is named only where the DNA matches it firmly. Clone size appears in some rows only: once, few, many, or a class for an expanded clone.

TGTGCCAGCAGCCCGCTGCCGGGACTCTCCGAGCAGTACTTC	CASSPLPGLSEQYF	.	.	TRBV3-1/TRBV3-2	TRBJ2-7
TGCGCCAGCAGCCAGACAGGGGACTACGAGCAGTACTTC	CASSQTGDYEQYF	TRBD1	.	TRBV4-1	TRBJ2-7
TGTGCCAGTAGTATCCCATGGGCAGGGGGGACTAGCGGAGTGGACACCGGGGAGCTGTTTTTT	CASSIPWAGGTSGVDTGELFF	TRBD2	.	TRBV19	TRBJ2-2
TGTGCCAGCAGTACCCGACAGGAAGGGGGCTACACCTTC	CASSTRQEGGYTF	.	.	TRBV6-2/TRBV6-3	TRBJ1-2
TGTGCCAGCAGTTTGACTAGCGGGAGTGACGTAGATACGCAGTATTTT	CASSLTSGSDVDTQYF	TRBD2	.	TRBV28	TRBJ2-3
TGTGCCAGTAGTCGAACAGGGGGAGAGACCCAGTACTTC	CASSRTGGETQYF	TRBD1	.	TRBV19	TRBJ2-5
TGCGCCAGCAGCAGGACAGGAGCAACTAATGAAAAACTGTTTTTT	CASSRTGATNEKLFF	TRBD1	once	TRBV5-1	TRBJ1-4
TGTGCCAGCAGGGGGATGGGTACCGGGACTAGCGGGAGTAGACACCCGCTCGATACGCAGTATTTT	CASRGMGTGTSGSRHPLDTQYF	TRBD2	.	TRBV7-8	TRBJ2-3
TGTGCCAGCAGTCTCCTATTGCGGGACAGGGTTGAGGTCTTC	CASSLLLRDRVEVF	TRBD1	.	TRBV27	TRBJ2-1
TGCAGCGCAACAGGGGGCGAGTTTGGTCAGCCCCAGCATTTT	CSATGGEFGQPQHF	TRBD1	.	TRBV29-1	TRBJ1-5
TGCGCCAGCATCTGGCGGGGCTCCTACGAGCAGTACTTC	CASIWRGSYEQYF	.	.	TRBV10-1	TRBJ2-7
TGTGCCAGCAGCTTAGGACAGGGAGTCGAGCAGTACTTC	CASSLGQGVEQYF	TRBD1	.	TRBV7-9	TRBJ2-7
TGTGCCAGCAAGTTTGGATTGGGAACGGGACTTGAAGCTTTCTTT	CASKFGLGTGLEAFF	.	.	TRBV6-5	TRBJ1-1
TGTGCCAGCAGCTTGCGTGGGGGGAATTCACCCCTCCACTTT	CASSLRGGNSPLHF	.	once	TRBV5-5	TRBJ1-6
TGTGCCAGTACCAAACCAGGGTTGAACACTGAAGCTTTCTTT	CASTKPGLNTEAFF	.	once	TRBV19	TRBJ1-1
TGTGCCTGGACCTCCGGGACAGGGGGCACTGAAGCTTTCTTT	CAWTSGTGGTEAFF	TRBD1	.	TRBV30	TRBJ1-1
TGTGCCAGCAGCTTGGGCAGCAGCACAGATACGCAGTATTTT	CASSLGSSTDTQYF	.	once	TRBV11-3	TRBJ2-3
TGTGCCAGTAGTATGGGGGGGTTGAGGGCTTTCTTT	CASSMGGLRAFF	.	.	TRBV19	TRBJ1-1
TGTGCCAGCAGCCTGGGGACTAGCGGGAGGGAGGGGGAGACCCAGTACTTC	CASSLGTSGREGETQYF	TRBD2	.	TRBV7-3	TRBJ2-5
TGTGCCAGCAGCTTAGCGGGAGTACAAGAGACCCAGTACTTC	CASSLAGVQETQYF	.	.	TRBV11-2	TRBJ2-5
TGTGCCAGCGGAGTTGTCACGGACACTGAAGCTTTCTTT	CASGVVTDTEAFF	.	.	TRBV28	TRBJ1-1
TGTGCCAGCAGCGCGCAGGGGGTCCAACAAGAGACCCAGTACTTC	CASSAQGVQQETQYF	TRBD1	.	TRBV7-9	TRBJ2-5
TGCGCCAGCAGCTTAGGGGGGACTACCCAACCTGAAAAACTGTTTTTT	CASSLGGTTQPEKLFF	.	.	TRBV5-1	TRBJ1-4
TGTGCCTGGAGTGTACCCGTGGGGCGGGGAGCTTTCTTT	CAWSVPVGRGAFF	.	.	TRBV30	TRBJ1-1
TGTGCCAGCAGTGTGACTAGCGGTTTCTACGAGCAGTACTTC	CASSVTSGFYEQYF	TRBD2	.	TRBV7-2	TRBJ2-7
TGCAGCGTTGCGTTCCACGGGGGATCGAGCACCGGGGAGCTGTTTTTT	CSVAFHGGSSTGELFF	.	.	TRBV29-1	TRBJ2-2
TGTGCCAGTAGTTCGCGGGGCACCGGGGAGCTGTTTTTT	CASSSRGTGELFF	.	.	TRBV19	TRBJ2-2
TGTGCCAGCAGCTTGGAACATTACAATGAGCAGTTCTTC	CASSLEHYNEQFF	.	.	TRBV5-6	TRBJ2-1
TGTGCCAGCACCTGGGTTCGGGGACAGGTTTACAATGAGCAGTTCTTC	CASTWVRGQVYNEQFF	TRBD1	.	TRBV2	TRBJ2-1
TGCAGCGTTGAGGAGGGGCAAGGGATTTTCTTT	CSVEEGQGIFF	.	.	TRBV29-1	TRBJ1-1
TGTGCCAGCAGTCTCCTCGGGCATGCGGGTGGCTACACCTTC	CASSLLGHAGGYTF	.	.	TRBV27	TRBJ1-2
TGTGCCAGCAGCTTCGGAGCGGGAGGGCCCGGTGAGCAGTTCTTC	CASSFGAGGPGEQFF	TRBD2	.	TRBV7-3	TRBJ2-1
TGTGCCAGCAGTTTCGGAGATATGAACACTGAAGCTTTCTTT	CASSFGDMNTEAFF	.	.	TRBV28	TRBJ1-1
TGTGCCAGCAGCCCAAGGACAGGGGGCCCACGCGAGCAGTACTTC	CASSPRTGGPREQYF	TRBD1	.	TRBV5-4	TRBJ2-7
TGTGCCAGCAGCTTGTTGGTAGCGGGAGACTACGAGCAGTACTTC	CASSLLVAGDYEQYF	TRBD2	.	TRBV5-6	TRBJ2-7
TGCGCCAGCAGCTCCAGGGATACGAATTCACCCCTCCACTTT	CASSSRDTNSPLHF	.	.	TRBV5-1	TRBJ1-6